This entry concerns a single TCR beta chain. The specificity of this receptor is unknown. No base qualities exist here, and no much larger clone lies one base off it. TCR beta CDR3 regions were amplified from RNA transcripts. For the first round of RT-PCR on the TCR CDR3, the HTBI primer set was used together with the Qiagen OneStep RT-PCR kit. Libraries were constructed in a second round of multiplex PCR, after which size selection and purification were carried out. Paired-end sequencing of the libraries was performed with 100 bp reads on an Illumina HiSeq2000. For the original study's pipeline: Raw data were processed with SOAPnuke, discarding reads with adapters, uncalled bases, mean Phred below 15, or no exact constant-primer or identifier match. COPE v1.2.5 was used to merge high-quality paired reads, and clonotypes were defined as unique nucleotide sequences. Clonotypes were aligned to IMGT TRBV, TRBD and TRBJ reference segments using MiTCR v1.1. Only V-J combinations with frequency above 0.0001, covering 99.2% of repertoires, were analysed. The TCS score was defined as F50 (clonal expansion) divided by E x V (chaos), with BLOSUM62-based TCRdist calculated between CDR3 peptides within each V-J. Welch's t-statistics and random forest reduced 450 to 600 V-J features to roughly 13, which were used in a naive Bayes classifier (R e1071). TCRdb cleaned the public reads at Q25 with fastp, built clones with MiXCR and kept in-frame beta chains. Rows are unified per CDR3 protein, each entry keeping the most common DNA and genes. None of the V and J calls come from the authors' own analysis; TCRdb made them. The sample profile shows approximately 740,000 distinct CDR3 sequences; 14% of them were found once. Roughly 10% of the sample is held by the ten biggest clonotypes.

This sample was included in a study of T cells in Graves' hyperthyroidism and ophthalmopathy (dated by TCRdb to about 2019). The study in broad terms: Peripheral blood was sampled at the time of initial diagnosis, prior to any treatment. A discovery cohort of about 96 patients, approximately 45 with Graves' ophthalmopathy and 55 to 60 with stable Graves' hyperthyroidism, was used to find distinguishing TCR V-J signatures. Whether ophthalmopathy could be predicted prospectively was tested in an independent validation cohort made up of 18 to 20 hyperthyroidism patients plus 17 patients who later progressed to ophthalmopathy. For training and testing, the 110 or so patients in the discovery cohort were randomly divided in a 7:3 ratio. Thyroid tissue and blood T-cell repertoires from more than 5 Graves' hyperthyroidism patients were also compared in the study. Once sampling was done, hyperthyroidism patients were given methimazole at a starting dose of 30 mg daily, whereas ophthalmopathy patients were given high-dose intravenous methylprednisolone. The paper reports TCR Vbeta CDR3 sequencing of approximately 140 peripheral blood samples: fewer than 50 ophthalmopathy, about 75 hyperthyroidism and 17 progressor patients.

Trimming takes 0 bases from V and 8 bases from J, and the germline ends sit 8 bases apart. From the germline V gene (reference sequence), CDR1 is GTSNPN and CDR2 is SVGIG. Counted from cysteine to phenylalanine, this CDR3 has 12 amino acids. The read is trimmed to its CDR3 DNA, 36 bases read in frame from base 1. What the study reported, not specific to this receptor: Sample size was not statistically predetermined, and blinding of investigators to group allocation was not performed. In validation, the model predicted progression to ophthalmopathy a median of 6.5 months before onset, with about 67% sensitivity and 72.22% specificity. Ophthalmopathy was separated from stable hyperthyroidism by a 13 V-J signature model, with approximately 85% sensitivity and about 84% specificity obtained in cross-validation and 80%/75% obtained in testing. Most expanded thyroid clonotypes (frequency above 0.001) were also found in blood, which suggests that blood repertoires may mirror thyroid immune responses.

A patient counted as having stable Graves' hyperthyroidism if no progression to ophthalmopathy occurred over 18 months of follow-up. Hyperthyroidism patients were newly diagnosed, had a disease duration of under 2 months, and were aged 18 to 65 years. The study excluded patients with uncontrolled infections, other autoimmune diseases, pregnancy or lactation. Diagnoses were based on clinical symptoms, serum thyroxine and TRAb, thyroid ultrasound and orbital computed tomography. PBMCs were isolated from approximately 10 ml of fresh peripheral blood by Ficoll-Paque density gradient centrifugation. Trizol reagent was used to extract total RNA, and RNA quality was then checked on an Agilent 2100 Bioanalyzer.

This TCR was sampled from a woman between 18 and 29 years old with Graves' hyperthyroidism. Sequenced material: blood. The chain couples TRBV30 to TRBJ2-1; no D gene can be assigned with confidence. The DNA sequence reads TGTGCCTGGAGTGTACTCTGGGATGAGCAGTTCTTC. It codes for CAWSVLWDEQFF.